The entry below describes one T cell receptor beta chain. Looked up from germline, CDR1 is SGHAT and CDR2 is FQNNGV. V trimming: 2 bases; J trimming: 0 bases; junction bases outside the gene matches: 3. The CDR3 contains 16 residues. Generated by immunoSEQ multiplex PCR, the TCRdb table keeps only in-frame clones and is missing some. This sample has 150,000 or so clones, with roughly 85% found just once. These data belong to a study of blood T cell repertoires in COVID-19. Study as a whole: PBMCs, B-cell-depleted T cells, or T cells provided the cDNA or gDNA that made up the material.

The sequencing input was peripheral blood. The TCR sequence derives from a human donor with acute or convalescent COVID-19. The donor label of this sample is uncertain. This chain links TRBV11-2 with TRBJ1-4; 7 nucleotides agree with TRBD1. CDR3 loop: CASSLTTGSTNEKLFF. In DNA form, the CDR3 reads TGTGCCAGCAGCTTAACGACAGGGTCAACTAATGAAAAACTGTTTTTT.